The rows below give T cell receptor beta chains drawn from one sample of a study of T cell changes during pregnancy in multiple sclerosis. TCRdb's copy holds only in-frame clones and misses some; the assay was immunoSEQ multiplex PCR. The sample lists about 70,000 clones; about 91% were seen once. This sample comprised peripheral blood, obtained in the first trimester of pregnancy. These receptors were taken from a female donor with multiple sclerosis, enrolled in a pregnancy study. Each CDR3 is given without its conserved first and last residue. The D gene is left open where the match is weak. Where a row states a size, it is once, few, many or the class of an expanded clone; other rows omit it.

clone size,D gene,V gene,CDR3 protein
-,-,TRBV7-3,ASSSGILTGELF
-,-,TRBV5-1,ASSPSMADTQY
-,TRBD2,TRBV29-1,SVALGTSGRTDTQY
-,TRBD2,TRBV7-3,ASSSPQGGRARYNEQF
-,-,TRBV21-1,ASSKDEASGRGLAKNIQY
-,-,TRBV6-1,ASSIRTVEKLF
-,-,TRBV11-2,ASSLDRTGNTIY
-,-,TRBV5-1,ASSPEGGRTGELF
once,-,TRBV5-1,ASSYTSTNEKLF
-,TRBD2,TRBV29-1,SVAVSGRLSWNEQF
-,TRBD1,TRBV19,ASSIPLGQPRSGANVLT
-,-,TRBV6-6,ASSYPQGSQETQY
-,-,TRBV2,ASRGGRVRYEQY
once,-,TRBV5-1,ASSLDSSGANVLT
-,-,TRBV6-5,ASSRGEVSEAF
-,-,TRBV5-6,ASSLGGSSNQPQH
once,-,TRBV27,ASSLGAMVGDTQY
-,-,TRBV7-3,ASSSGQPNQPQH
-,-,TRBV28,AIKGTDGLNTQY
-,TRBD1,TRBV27,ASSPGQGPYEQY
-,-,TRBV28,ASSLGGPSYNEQF
-,TRBD1,TRBV5-1,ASRWDREYNEQF
-,TRBD1,TRBV9,ASSPRTGGNEKLF
-,-,TRBV30,AWSKAGVEAF
-,-,TRBV6-5,ASSYVWDKNTGELF
once,TRBD1,TRBV6-1,ASSEIVRGPVQPQH
-,TRBD2,TRBV5-3,ARRTSRTGELF
-,-,TRBV29-1,SVGTGSFQETQY
-,TRBD1,TRBV25-1,ASSTTGTGRTF
-,-,TRBV30,AWSGHQDQPQH
-,-,TRBV5-6,ASRTTASNEKLF
-,TRBD2,TRBV28,ASRENLSGRNTGELF
-,TRBD2,TRBV5-1,ASSMGLAGHSYEQY
once,-,TRBV14,ASSQLGDTTSSYNEQF
-,TRBD1,TRBV2,ASSETGISANEKLF
-,-,TRBV28,ASSLVSGRGYTEAF
-,-,TRBV5-1,ASRTQGYGYT
-,-,TRBV10-3,AISESGGENSNQPQH
-,-,TRBV7-2,ASSPGHSQETQY
-,TRBD2,TRBV9,ASSVGAGGQHEQY
-,TRBD1,TRBV12-5,ASGFGQGNTEAF
-,-,TRBV19,ASSMTGPTHQETQY
-,-,TRBV7-6,ASSPRGLETQY
-,TRBD2,TRBV7-2,ASSLSSGVGETQY
-,-,TRBV6-4,ASCGEGDFYGYT
-,-,TRBV11-2,ASSSGRPGWGNTIY
-,-,TRBV2,ASRPLADLSYEQY
-,TRBD1,TRBV5-4,ASSLSRGYTGELF
-,-,TRBV27,ASRYSDRSYEKLF
-,-,TRBV5-1,ASSNGNRENTEAF
-,-,TRBV7-9,ASSPRSAGMNTEAF
once,-,TRBV11-1,ASSPRWPTNTGELF
-,TRBD1,TRBV5-1,ASSLVGQKTAKNIQY
-,-,TRBV10-2,ASSESLAVDPYNEQF
-,-,TRBV6-1,ASSVIQASGNQPQH
-,TRBD2,TRBV5-1,ASSSLAANTDTQY
-,TRBD1,TRBV11-2,ASSLVLPGQGRTGELF
-,-,TRBV5-5,ASSLAARGSSYNEQF
once,-,TRBV27,ASSDRHYNEQF
-,-,TRBV30,AWSGGGVTEAF